This TCR beta chain appears in the sequencing data of a study of blood T cell repertoires in COVID-19. At the level of the study: The cDNA or gDNA used as material had been derived from T cells, B-cell-depleted T cells, or PBMCs.

TCRdb's copy holds only in-frame clones and misses some; the assay was immunoSEQ multiplex PCR. The sample carries 25,000 to 35,000 clones, 70% to 90% recorded once. Per the germline V gene, CDR1 is SEHNR and CDR2 is FQNEAQ (reference sequence). The germline V and J ends were trimmed by 5 bases and 3 bases, with 10 bases remaining between them. This CDR3 has 13 residues. The receptor comes from a human donor with active COVID-19. The donor label of this sample is uncertain. The chain combines TRBV7-9 with TRBJ1-2, with D uncertain. The sample comprised peripheral blood. The CDR3 DNA follows: TGTGCCAGCAGCCCGAGAGACTACTATGGCTACACCTTC. It yields the protein CASSPRDYYGYTF.